Sequencing of this T cell receptor (beta chain) was carried out in a study of cytomegalovirus exposure and HLA in healthy donors. General study findings and limits: Reported results showed that the classifier diagnosed cytomegalovirus status with high specificity and sensitivity.

In regard to this clone: Its antigen is not identified.

Trimming took off 6 bases at V and 3 bases at J, with 14 bases between the two ends. The CDR3 has 14 amino acids. Germline V gene data show CDR1 as SQVTM and CDR2 as ANQGSEA. Generated by immunoSEQ multiplex PCR, the TCRdb table keeps only in-frame clones and is missing some. Found here are more than 90,000 clones, about 82% of them singletons; the top ten hold roughly 5%. The chain uses TRBV29-1 and TRBJ1-4; D call uncertain. The sequence derives from a man in his late teens or twenties in good health and CMV-seronegative. The sequenced sample was PBMCs. The CDR3 reads CSVLAATSNEKLFF. Here the CDR3 DNA reads TGCAGCGTCCTGGCGGCTACCTCTAATGAAAAACTGTTTTTT. Full variable domain (rest looked up from reference TRBV29-1 and TRBJ1-4): SAVISQKPSRDICQRGTSLTIQCQVDSQVTMMFWYRQQPGQSLTLIATANQGSEATYESGFVIDKFPISRPNLTFSTLTVSNMSPEDSSIYLCSVLAATSNEKLFFGSGTQLSVL.